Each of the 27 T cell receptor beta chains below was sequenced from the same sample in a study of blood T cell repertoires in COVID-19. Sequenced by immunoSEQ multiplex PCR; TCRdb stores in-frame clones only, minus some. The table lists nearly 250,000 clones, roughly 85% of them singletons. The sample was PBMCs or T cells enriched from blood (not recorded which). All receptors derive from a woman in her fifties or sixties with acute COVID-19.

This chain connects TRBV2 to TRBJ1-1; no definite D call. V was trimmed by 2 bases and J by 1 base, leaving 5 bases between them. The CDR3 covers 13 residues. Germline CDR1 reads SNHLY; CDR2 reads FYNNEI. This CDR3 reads CASSELPNTEAFF. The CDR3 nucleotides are TGTGCCAGCAGTGAACTCCCGAACACTGAAGCTTTCTTT.

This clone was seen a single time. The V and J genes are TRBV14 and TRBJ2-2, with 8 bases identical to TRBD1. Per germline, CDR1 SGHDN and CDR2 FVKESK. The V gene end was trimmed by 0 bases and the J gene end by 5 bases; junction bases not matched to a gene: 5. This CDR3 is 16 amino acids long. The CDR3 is CASSQETGGGTGELFF. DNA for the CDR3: TGTGCCAGCAGCCAAGAAACAGGGGGAGGAACCGGGGAGCTGTTTTTT. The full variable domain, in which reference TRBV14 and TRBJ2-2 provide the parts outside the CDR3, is EAGVTQFPSHSVIEKGQTVTLRCDPISGHDNLYWYRRVMGKEIKFLLHFVKESKQDESGMPNNRFLAERTGGTYSTLKVQPAELEDSGVYFCASSQETGGGTGELFFGEGSRLTVL.

The CDR3 DNA reads TGTGCCAGCAGCGGATCCGGGGGTGAAGCTTTCTTT. It yields the protein CASSGSGGEAFF. The chain combines TRBV6-4 with TRBJ1-1; maybe TRBD1 (5 bases). The V end was cut by 6 bases, the J end by 7 bases, with 12 bases between. CDR1 and CDR2 from the germline V gene are MRHNA and SNTAGT. The CDR3 contains 12 residues.

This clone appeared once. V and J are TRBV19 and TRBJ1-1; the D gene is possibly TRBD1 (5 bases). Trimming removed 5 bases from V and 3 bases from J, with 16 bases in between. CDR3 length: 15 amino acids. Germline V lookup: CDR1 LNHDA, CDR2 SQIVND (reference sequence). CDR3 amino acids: CASSPHSGGDTEAFF. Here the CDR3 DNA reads TGTGCCAGTAGTCCCCACTCGGGAGGGGACACTGAAGCTTTCTTT. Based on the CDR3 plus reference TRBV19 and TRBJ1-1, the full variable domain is DGGITQSPKYLFRKEGQNVTLSCEQNLNHDAMYWYRQDPGQGLRLIYYSQIVNDFQKGDIAEGYSVSREKKESFPLTVTSAQKNPTAFYLCASSPHSGGDTEAFFGQGTRLTVV.

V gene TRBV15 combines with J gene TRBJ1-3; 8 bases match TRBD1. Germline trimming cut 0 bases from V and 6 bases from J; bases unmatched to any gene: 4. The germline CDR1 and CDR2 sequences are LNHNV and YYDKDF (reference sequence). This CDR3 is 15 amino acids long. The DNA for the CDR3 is TGTGCCACCAGCAGAGACAGGGGGCGGGCAAACACCATATATTTT. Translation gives CATSRDRGRANTIYF.

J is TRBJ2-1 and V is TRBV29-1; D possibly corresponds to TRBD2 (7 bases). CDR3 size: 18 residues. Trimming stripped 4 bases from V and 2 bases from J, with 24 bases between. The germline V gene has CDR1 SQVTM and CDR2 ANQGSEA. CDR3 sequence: CSVARLPWGGRAYNEQFF. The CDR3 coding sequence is TGCAGCGTTGCCCGACTGCCGTGGGGGGGCCGCGCCTACAATGAGCAGTTCTTC.

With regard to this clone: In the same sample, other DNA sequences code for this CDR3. The CDR3 DNA is TGTGCCTGGAGTGTGAGGGACAATGAGCAGTTCTTC. This encodes CAWSVRDNEQFF. The chain has TRBV30 and TRBJ2-1, with a possible D match to TRBD2 (5 bases). From germline, CDR1 is GTSNPN and CDR2 SVGIG (reference sequence). V was trimmed by 0 bases and J by 5 bases, leaving 5 bases between them. This CDR3 is built from 12 residues.

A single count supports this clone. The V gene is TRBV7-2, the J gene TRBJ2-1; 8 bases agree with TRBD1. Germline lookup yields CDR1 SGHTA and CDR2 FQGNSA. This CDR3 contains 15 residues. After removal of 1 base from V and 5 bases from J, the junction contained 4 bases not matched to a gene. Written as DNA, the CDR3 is TGTGCCAGCAGCTTAGGCCAGGGGGCTCACAATGAGCAGTTCTTC. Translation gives CASSLGQGAHNEQFF.

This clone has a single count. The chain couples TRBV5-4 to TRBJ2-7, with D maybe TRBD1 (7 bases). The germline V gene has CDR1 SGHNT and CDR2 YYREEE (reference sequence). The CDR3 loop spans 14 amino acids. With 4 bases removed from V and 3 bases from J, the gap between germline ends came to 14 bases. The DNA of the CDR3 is TGTGCCAGCAGCCCACGCAGGGGGGACTACGAGCAGTACTTC. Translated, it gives CASSPRRGDYEQYF.

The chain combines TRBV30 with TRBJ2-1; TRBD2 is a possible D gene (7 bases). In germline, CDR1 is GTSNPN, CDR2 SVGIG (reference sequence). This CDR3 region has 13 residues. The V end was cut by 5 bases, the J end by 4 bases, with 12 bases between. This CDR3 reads CAWEGGDYNEQFF. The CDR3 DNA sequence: TGTGCCTGGGAGGGGGGGGATTACAATGAGCAGTTCTTC.

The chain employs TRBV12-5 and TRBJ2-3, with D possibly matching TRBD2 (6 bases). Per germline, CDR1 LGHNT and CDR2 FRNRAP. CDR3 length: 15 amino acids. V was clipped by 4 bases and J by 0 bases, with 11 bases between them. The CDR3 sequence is CASGSQGTSTDTQYF. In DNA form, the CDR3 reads TGTGCTAGTGGTTCTCAAGGGACTAGCACAGATACGCAGTATTTT.

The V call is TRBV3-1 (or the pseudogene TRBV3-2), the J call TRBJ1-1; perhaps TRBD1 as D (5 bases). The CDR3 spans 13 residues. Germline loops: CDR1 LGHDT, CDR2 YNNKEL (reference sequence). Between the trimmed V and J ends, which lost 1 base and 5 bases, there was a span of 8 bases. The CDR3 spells CASSQGGDTEAFF. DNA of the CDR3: TGTGCCAGCAGCCAAGGGGGCGATACTGAAGCTTTCTTT.

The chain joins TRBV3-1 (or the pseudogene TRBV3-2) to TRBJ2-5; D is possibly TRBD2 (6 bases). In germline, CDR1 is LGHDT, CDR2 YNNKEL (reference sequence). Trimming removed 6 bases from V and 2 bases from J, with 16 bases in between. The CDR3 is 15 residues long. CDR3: CASRGTGGWQETQYF. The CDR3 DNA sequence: TGTGCCAGCAGAGGGACTGGTGGATGGCAAGAGACCCAGTACTTC.

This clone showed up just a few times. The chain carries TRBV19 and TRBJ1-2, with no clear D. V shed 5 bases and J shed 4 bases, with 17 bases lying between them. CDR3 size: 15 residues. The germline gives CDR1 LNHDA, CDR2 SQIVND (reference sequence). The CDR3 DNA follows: TGTGCCAGTAGTGATGGGTCAGCCAGACTCTATGGCTACACCTTC. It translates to CASSDGSARLYGYTF. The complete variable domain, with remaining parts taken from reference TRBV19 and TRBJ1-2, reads DGGITQSPKYLFRKEGQNVTLSCEQNLNHDAMYWYRQDPGQGLRLIYYSQIVNDFQKGDIAEGYSVSREKKESFPLTVTSAQKNPTAFYLCASSDGSARLYGYTFGSGTRLTVV.

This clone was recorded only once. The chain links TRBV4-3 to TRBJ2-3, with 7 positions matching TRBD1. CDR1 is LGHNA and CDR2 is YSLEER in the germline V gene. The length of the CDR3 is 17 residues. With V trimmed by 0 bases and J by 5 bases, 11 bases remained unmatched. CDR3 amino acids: CASSQDLRTGALDTQYF. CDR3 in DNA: TGCGCCAGCAGCCAAGATCTCCGCACAGGGGCGCTAGATACGCAGTATTTT.

The DNA for the CDR3 is TGTGCCAGCAGCAAAGACCACAAAATGTTTAGCAATCAGCCCCAGCATTTT. It specifies CASSKDHKMFSNQPQHF. The genes are TRBV21-1 and TRBJ1-5; the table's TRBD1 call for D was not verified on the DNA. TRBV21-1 constitutes a pseudogene. This CDR3 is built from 17 residues.

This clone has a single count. The CDR3 DNA reads as TGTGCCAGCAGCTCTGATATGGGGGCGGGTAATGAAAAACTGTTTTTT. It translates to CASSSDMGAGNEKLFF. The chain has TRBV5-4 and TRBJ1-4, with D perhaps TRBD1 (6 bases). CDR1 and CDR2 (germline): SGHNT, YYREEE (reference sequence). CDR3 length: 16 residues. V shed 3 bases and J shed 4 bases, with 16 bases lying between them.

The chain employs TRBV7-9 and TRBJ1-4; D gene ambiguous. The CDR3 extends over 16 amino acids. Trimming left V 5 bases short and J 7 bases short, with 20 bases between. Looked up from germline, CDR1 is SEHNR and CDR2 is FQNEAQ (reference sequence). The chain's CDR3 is CASSPGSGQAGEKLFF. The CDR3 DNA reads TGTGCCAGCAGCCCCGGGAGCGGGCAGGCGGGTGAAAAACTGTTTTTT.

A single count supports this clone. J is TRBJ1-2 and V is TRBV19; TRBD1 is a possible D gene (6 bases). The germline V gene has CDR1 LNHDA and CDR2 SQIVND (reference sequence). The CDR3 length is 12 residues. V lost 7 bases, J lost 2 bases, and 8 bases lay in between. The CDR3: CASTDRNYGYTF. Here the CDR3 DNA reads TGTGCCAGTACTGACAGGAACTATGGCTACACCTTC.

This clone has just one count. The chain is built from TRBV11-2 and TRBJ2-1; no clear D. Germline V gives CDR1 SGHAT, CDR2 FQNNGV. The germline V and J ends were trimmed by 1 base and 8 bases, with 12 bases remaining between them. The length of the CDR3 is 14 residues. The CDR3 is CASSLVRSLDEQFF. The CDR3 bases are TGTGCCAGCAGCTTAGTGAGATCCTTGGATGAGCAGTTCTTC.

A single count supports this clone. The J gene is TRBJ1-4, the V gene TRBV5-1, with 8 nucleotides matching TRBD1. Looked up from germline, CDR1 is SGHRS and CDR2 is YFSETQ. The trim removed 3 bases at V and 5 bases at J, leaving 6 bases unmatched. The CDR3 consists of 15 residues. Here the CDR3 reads CASSSPGQANEKLFF. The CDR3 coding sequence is TGCGCCAGCAGCTCCCCGGGACAGGCGAATGAAAAACTGTTTTTT.

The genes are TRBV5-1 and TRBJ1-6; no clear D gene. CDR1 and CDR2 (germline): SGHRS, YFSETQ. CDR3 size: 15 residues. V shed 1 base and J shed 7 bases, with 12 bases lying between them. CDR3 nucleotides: TGCGCCAGCAGCTTGCGGGAATCTAGGAATTCACCCCTCCACTTT. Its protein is CASSLRESRNSPLHF.

In DNA form, the CDR3 reads TGTGCCAGCAGTCCCGGGACAGGGTTTTCCACTGAAGCTTTCTTT. This translates into CASSPGTGFSTEAFF. The gene calls are TRBV6-2 or TRBV6-3 and TRBJ1-1, with 9 bases fitting TRBD1. The V gene's germline CDR1 is MNHEY and CDR2 SVGEGT. The CDR3 totals 15 residues. Trimming cost V 5 bases and J 4 bases; bases outside gene matches: 8.

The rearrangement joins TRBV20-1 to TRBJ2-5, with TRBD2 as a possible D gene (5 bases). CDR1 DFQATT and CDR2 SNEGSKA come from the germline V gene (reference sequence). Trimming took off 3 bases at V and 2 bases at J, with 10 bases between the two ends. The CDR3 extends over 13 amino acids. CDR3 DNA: TGCAGTGCTAGTCAGCGGCCTCAAGAGACCCAGTACTTC. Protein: CSASQRPQETQYF.

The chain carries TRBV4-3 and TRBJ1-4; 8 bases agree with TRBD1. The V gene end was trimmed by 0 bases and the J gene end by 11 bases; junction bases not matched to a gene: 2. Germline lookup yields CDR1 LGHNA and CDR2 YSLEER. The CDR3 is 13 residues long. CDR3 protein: CASSQDRGPKLFF. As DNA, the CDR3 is TGCGCCAGCAGCCAAGACAGGGGGCCGAAACTGTTTTTT.

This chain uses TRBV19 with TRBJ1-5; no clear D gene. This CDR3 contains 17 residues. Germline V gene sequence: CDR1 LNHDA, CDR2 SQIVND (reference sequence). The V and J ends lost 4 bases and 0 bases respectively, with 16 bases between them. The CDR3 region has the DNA TGTGCCAGTAGTACCGATACGACAATTTATAGCAATCAGCCCCAGCATTTT. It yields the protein CASSTDTTIYSNQPQHF.

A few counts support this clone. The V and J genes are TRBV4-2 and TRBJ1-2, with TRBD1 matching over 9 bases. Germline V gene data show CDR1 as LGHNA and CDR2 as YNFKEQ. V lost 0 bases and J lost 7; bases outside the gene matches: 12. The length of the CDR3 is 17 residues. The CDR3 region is CASSQEVGGQGIGGYTF. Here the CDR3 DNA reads TGTGCCAGCAGCCAAGAAGTGGGGGGACAGGGAATCGGTGGCTACACCTTC.